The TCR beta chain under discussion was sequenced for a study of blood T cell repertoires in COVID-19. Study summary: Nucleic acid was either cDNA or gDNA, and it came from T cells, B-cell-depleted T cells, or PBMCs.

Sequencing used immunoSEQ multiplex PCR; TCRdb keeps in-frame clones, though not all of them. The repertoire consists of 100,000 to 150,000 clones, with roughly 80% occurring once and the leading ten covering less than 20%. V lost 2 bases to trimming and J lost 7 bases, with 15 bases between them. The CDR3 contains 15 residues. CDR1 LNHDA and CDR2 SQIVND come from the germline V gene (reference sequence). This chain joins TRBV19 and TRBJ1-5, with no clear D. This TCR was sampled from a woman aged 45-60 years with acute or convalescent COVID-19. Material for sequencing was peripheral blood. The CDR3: CASSISRQRVQPQHF. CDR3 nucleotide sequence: TGTGCCAGTAGTATAAGTCGTCAGAGGGTCCAGCCCCAGCATTTT.